One sample yielded the 27 T cell receptor beta chains listed below, sequenced in a study of blood T cell repertoires in COVID-19. Here immunoSEQ multiplex PCR was the method, and the copy in TCRdb shows in-frame clones only, minus some. The data hold tens of thousands of clones, with roughly 90% observed a single time. Sequenced sample: peripheral blood. The receptors come from a human donor in a cohort sampled during active COVID-19.

This chain connects TRBV7-9 to TRBJ2-1; D call uncertain. The CDR3 length is 15 residues. The germline V gene has CDR1 SEHNR and CDR2 FQNEAQ (reference sequence). V was shortened by 5 bases and J by 1 base, with 12 bases between the two germline ends. CDR3 DNA sequence: TGTGCCAGCAGCATAACACACCCGTCCTACAATGAGCAGTTCTTC. Its protein is CASSITHPSYNEQFF.

This clone was observed a single time. The chain couples TRBV12-3 or TRBV12-4 to TRBJ1-2, with D unclear. V lost 6 bases, J lost 1 base, and 6 bases lay in between. This CDR3 is built from 12 residues. Here the CDR3 reads CASSRLNYGYTF. The CDR3 nucleotides are TGTGCCAGCAGCCGACTTAACTATGGCTACACCTTC.

The chain recombines TRBV7-3 with TRBJ1-1, with D maybe TRBD1 (6 bases). Germline-derived CDR1 and CDR2 are SGHTA and FQGTGA. The CDR3 extends over 13 amino acids. Trimming pared 5 bases from V and 3 bases from J, leaving 10 bases between. CDR3 region: CASSPPGDTEAFF. The CDR3 coding sequence is TGTGCCAGCAGCCCCCCAGGGGACACTGAAGCTTTCTTT.

The rearrangement joins TRBV5-1 to TRBJ1-1, with 7 bases aligning to TRBD1. Germline CDR1 SGHRS, CDR2 YFSETQ. The V and J ends lost 0 bases and 5 bases, in that order; junction bases with no gene match: 7. This CDR3 spans 15 amino acids. The CDR3 loop reads CASSLDGTALTEAFF. In DNA, the CDR3 is TGCGCCAGCAGCTTGGATGGGACAGCACTTACTGAAGCTTTCTTT.

J is TRBJ1-1 and V is TRBV23-1, with 11 positions matching TRBD1. TRBV23-1 falls under the ORF class, with uncertain function. This CDR3 region has 13 residues. With 11 bases clipped from V and 3 bases from J, the junction kept 5 bases outside the gene matches. The CDR3 DNA reads as TGCGCCGTCCGGGGACAGGGGGACACTGAAGCTTTCTTT. This encodes CAVRGQGDTEAFF.

The J gene is TRBJ1-1, the V gene TRBV7-8, with 7 bases that match TRBD1. V lost 3 bases to trimming and J lost 1 base; unmatched junction nucleotides: 11. Per the germline V gene, CDR1 is SGHVS and CDR2 is FQNEAQ. The CDR3 totals 17 residues. As DNA, the CDR3 is TGTGCCAGCAGCTTCCCTCGGGACAGCGTTCCGAACACTGAAGCTTTCTTT. This sequence encodes CASSFPRDSVPNTEAFF. Using reference TRBV7-8 and TRBJ1-1 for the parts outside the CDR3, the full variable domain is GAGVSQSPRYKVAKRGQDVALRCDPISGHVSLFWYQQALGQGPEFLTYFQNEAQLDKSGLPSDRFFAERPEGSVSTLKIQRTQQEDSAVYLCASSFPRDSVPNTEAFFGQGTRLTVV.

This clone was counted a single time. The V and J genes are TRBV4-3 and TRBJ2-2; tentative D call: TRBD2 (6 bases). V lost 4 bases, J lost 0 bases, and 27 bases lay in between. The length of the CDR3 is 21 residues. The V gene's germline CDR1 is LGHNA and CDR2 YSLEER. The CDR3 bases are TGCGCCAGCAGCCGCGGGGTCGGCGGACGGCGAGGGAACGCGAACACCGGGGAGCTGTTTTTT. It is translated as CASSRGVGGRRGNANTGELFF.

This chain uses TRBV18 with TRBJ1-5; TRBD1 aligns across 9 bases. J lost 7 bases, V lost 0 bases, and 7 bases had no gene match. CDR1 KGHSH and CDR2 LQKENI come from the germline V gene. The CDR3 totals 16 residues. The CDR3 region is CASSPPRTGVEQPQHF. CDR3 bases: TGTGCCAGCTCACCACCTAGGACAGGGGTAGAACAGCCCCAGCATTTT. The variable domain in full, completed from reference TRBV18 and TRBJ1-5, reads NAGVMQNPRHLVRRRGQEARLRCSPMKGHSHVYWYRQLPEEGLKFMVYLQKENIIDESGMPKERFSAEFPKEGPSILRIQQVVRGDSAAYFCASSPPRTGVEQPQHFGDGTRLSIL.

The chain employs TRBV18 and TRBJ1-2; a possible D gene is TRBD1 (6 bases). V was trimmed by 1 base and J by 5 bases, leaving 14 bases between them. Germline lookup yields CDR1 KGHSH and CDR2 LQKENI. The CDR3 runs to 15 residues. The CDR3 spells CASSPRQDPGYGYTF. Written as DNA, the CDR3 is TGTGCCAGCTCACCACGACAGGACCCGGGATATGGCTACACCTTC.

The genes are TRBV11-1 and TRBJ2-7, with D tentatively TRBD2 (5 bases). V dropped 5 bases and J dropped 4 bases, with 12 bases sitting between them. The V gene's germline CDR1 is SGHAT and CDR2 FQDESV (reference sequence). The CDR3 totals 13 residues. CDR3 coding DNA: TGTGCCAGCAGCCGAGGGCCCCCATACGAGCAGTACTTC. This translates into CASSRGPPYEQYF.

The J gene is TRBJ1-6, the V gene TRBV27, with D unclear. The CDR3 has 15 residues. Per the germline V gene, CDR1 is MNHEY and CDR2 is SMNVEV (reference sequence). Trimming left V 4 bases short and J 7 bases short, with 14 bases between. In nucleotides, the CDR3 is TGTGCCAGCAGTTCGCCGGTCAACGGGAATTCACCCCTCCACTTT. Its translation is CASSSPVNGNSPLHF.

The V gene is TRBV7-9, the J gene TRBJ1-1, with TRBD1 identical over 7 bases. The J segment lost 3 bases and the V segment lost 0 bases, leaving 4 bases of the junction unmatched. This CDR3 comprises 15 residues. Germline-derived CDR1 and CDR2 are SEHNR and FQNEAQ (reference sequence). CDR3 sequence reads: CASSLAGTADTEAFF. Here the CDR3 DNA reads TGTGCCAGCAGCTTAGCAGGGACAGCGGACACTGAAGCTTTCTTT.

CDR3: CASSRTGTSGGRNIQYF. The CDR3 nucleotides read TGCGCCAGCAGCCGGACCGGGACTAGCGGGGGGAGGAACATTCAGTACTTC. The V and J genes are TRBV5-1 and TRBJ2-4, with 15 bases identical to TRBD2. This CDR3 has 17 amino acids. V dropped 4 bases and J dropped 7; count of bases not matched to a gene: 9. Germline V gene data show CDR1 as SGHRS and CDR2 as YFSETQ. Based on the CDR3 plus reference TRBV5-1 and TRBJ2-4, the full variable domain is KAGVTQTPRYLIKTRGQQVTLSCSPISGHRSVSWYQQTPGQGLQFLFEYFSETQRNKGNFPGRFSGRQFSNSRSEMNVSTLELGDSALYLCASSRTGTSGGRNIQYFGAGTRLSVL.

This chain uses TRBV7-9 with TRBJ2-7, with D perhaps matching TRBD2 (6 bases). Trimming cost V 1 base and J 3 bases, with 13 bases left between them. This CDR3 has 15 amino acids. CDR1 is SEHNR, CDR2 FQNEAQ, per germline (reference sequence). The CDR3 reads CASSLGKLAFYEQYF. The CDR3 DNA sequence: TGTGCCAGCAGCTTAGGCAAACTAGCCTTCTACGAGCAGTACTTC.

The V call is TRBV18, the J call TRBJ2-3; 8 nucleotides align to TRBD2. Losses at the gene ends were 1 base for V and 2 bases for J; bases not matched to a gene: 11. Germline loops: CDR1 KGHSH, CDR2 LQKENI. CDR3 length equals 18 residues. The CDR3 DNA reads TGTGCCAGCTCACCACGCACTAGCGGCGGAAGATCCACAGATACGCAGTATTTT. Translated, it gives CASSPRTSGGRSTDTQYF.

The gene calls are TRBV27 and TRBJ2-7; tentative D call: TRBD2 (6 bases). CDR3 size: 14 residues. Germline CDR1 MNHEY, CDR2 SMNVEV (reference sequence). Deletions cut 2 bases from V and 2 bases from J, with 10 bases between. The CDR3 sequence is CASSLDGRAYEQYF. CDR3 bases: TGTGCCAGCAGTTTAGACGGGAGAGCCTACGAGCAGTACTTC.

The J gene is TRBJ2-5, the V gene TRBV10-2, with 8 bases aligning to TRBD2. Trimming took 6 bases from V and 7 from J; bases not matched to a gene: 13. The CDR3 contains 15 residues. Looked up from germline, CDR1 is WSHSY and CDR2 is SAAADI. CDR3 bases: TGCGCCAGCAGGTTACTAGCGGTGGGCGGTGTGACCCAGTACTTC. Amino acids: CASRLLAVGGVTQYF.

The chain carries TRBV4-3 and TRBJ1-2; D is possibly TRBD1 (5 bases). CDR1 is LGHNA and CDR2 is YSLEER in the germline V gene. The CDR3 consists of 15 residues. Trimming shortened V by 3 bases and J by 2 bases, and 13 bases separated the two germline ends. CDR3 coding DNA: TGCGCCAGCAGCCACGAGCAGGGAATCAACTATGGCTACACCTTC. The encoded protein is CASSHEQGINYGYTF.

The chain is built from TRBV28 and TRBJ2-7; 9 bases are a match to TRBD1. This CDR3 comprises 15 residues. V was clipped by 6 bases and J by 0 bases; unmatched bases: 6. Germline assignment: CDR1 MDHEN and CDR2 SYDVKM. This CDR3 reads CASRGTGLGSYEQYF. CDR3 bases: TGTGCCAGCAGGGGGACAGGGTTGGGCTCCTACGAGCAGTACTTC.

This chain uses TRBV6-5 with TRBJ1-2; TRBD1 aligns across 7 bases. J lost 6 bases, V lost 5 bases, and 12 bases had no gene match. Germline loops: CDR1 MNHEY, CDR2 SVGAGI. The CDR3 covers 15 residues. This CDR3 is CASSPTGQNQHGYTF. The DNA of the CDR3 is TGTGCCAGCAGTCCGACAGGGCAAAACCAGCATGGCTACACCTTC.

The rearrangement joins TRBV7-8 to TRBJ2-7, with D possibly being TRBD2 (7 bases). The germline V gene encodes CDR1 SGHVS and CDR2 FQNEAQ. Trimming removed 1 base from V and 3 bases from J, with 22 bases in between. The CDR3 sequence is 18 residues long. The CDR3 coding sequence is TGTGCCAGCAGCTTAGTGGGGGGGCGGGCACCTAAACTCTACGAGCAGTACTTC. Its protein is CASSLVGGRAPKLYEQYF.

The V gene is TRBV7-9, the J gene TRBJ1-1; no clear D. V was trimmed by 4 bases and J by 6 bases, leaving 15 bases between them. The germline CDR1 and CDR2 sequences are SEHNR and FQNEAQ (reference sequence). The CDR3 totals 14 residues. The CDR3 nucleotides are TGTGCCAGCAGCTCCGCGGATCCTTGGGCTGAAGCTTTCTTT. Its translation: CASSSADPWAEAFF.

V is TRBV6-5 and J is TRBJ1-1; tentative D call: TRBD1 (6 bases). Trimming removed 2 bases at V and 6 bases at J, with 13 bases between. In germline, CDR1 is MNHEY, CDR2 SVGAGI. The CDR3 totals 14 residues. The CDR3 sequence is CASSYDRLVAEAFF. The DNA for the CDR3 is TGTGCCAGCAGTTACGACAGGCTGGTAGCTGAAGCTTTCTTT.

This chain connects TRBV7-9 to TRBJ1-4; possibly TRBD1 for D (5 bases). V was shortened by 0 bases and J by 7 bases, with 12 bases between the two germline ends. The germline V gene encodes CDR1 SEHNR and CDR2 FQNEAQ (reference sequence). This CDR3 is 15 amino acids long. The CDR3 DNA is TGTGCCAGCAGCTTAGCTATGCAGGGCGGTGAAAAACTGTTTTTT. Its protein is CASSLAMQGGEKLFF.

The chain employs TRBV7-2 and TRBJ2-3, with 7 bases aligning to TRBD2. The germline CDR1 and CDR2 sequences are SGHTA and FQGNSA. The CDR3 is 17 amino acids. Losses at the gene ends were 5 bases for V and 2 bases for J; bases not matched to a gene: 13. CDR3 protein: CASSQISAGPNTDTQYF. In DNA, the CDR3 is TGTGCCAGCAGCCAAATCTCAGCGGGACCAAACACAGATACGCAGTATTTT.

This rearrangement joins TRBV5-1 to TRBJ2-7; 8 bases agree with TRBD1. The CDR3 extends over 13 amino acids. With 0 bases clipped from V and 6 bases from J, the junction kept 2 bases outside the gene matches. Germline V gene data show CDR1 as SGHRS and CDR2 as YFSETQ. The CDR3 reads CASSLAGQGEQYF. CDR3 coding DNA: TGCGCCAGCAGCTTGGCCGGACAGGGCGAGCAGTACTTC.

The chain uses TRBV4-2 and TRBJ1-2; TRBD1 aligns across 7 bases. The CDR3 length is 15 residues. V trimming: 0 bases; J trimming: 7 bases; junction bases outside the gene matches: 8. Germline V gene data show CDR1 as LGHNA and CDR2 as YNFKEQ. The CDR3 loop reads CASSQDRGGSFGYTF. The CDR3 DNA reads as TGTGCCAGCAGCCAAGATAGAGGGGGCAGTTTTGGCTACACCTTC.